These 30 T cell receptor beta chains were all obtained from the same sample, sequenced in a study of blood T cell repertoires in COVID-19. Assay: immunoSEQ multiplex PCR; the TCRdb copy retains only in-frame clones and omits some. The sample lists approximately 100,000 clones; under 85% were seen once. Sequencing used peripheral blood. These receptors came from a human donor in a cohort sampled during active COVID-19.

The gene calls are TRBV13 and TRBJ2-1, with 14 nucleotides matching TRBD2. The CDR3 loop spans 16 amino acids. Trimming removed 4 bases from V and 4 bases from J; junction bases left unmatched: 3. The germline CDR1 and CDR2 sequences are PRHDT and FYEKMQ (reference sequence). Written as DNA, the CDR3 is TGTGCCAGCAGCTGGACTAGCGGGGGGCTTTACAATGAGCAGTTCTTC. Translating gives CASSWTSGGLYNEQFF. Together with reference TRBV13 and TRBJ2-1, the CDR3 gives the full variable domain: AAGVIQSPRHLIKEKRETATLKCYPIPRHDTVYWYQQGPGQDPQFLISFYEKMQSDKGSIPDRFSAQQFSDYHSELNMSSLELGDSALYFCASSWTSGGLYNEQFFGPGTRLTVL.

The rearrangement joins TRBV5-8 to TRBJ2-3, with 7 bases fitting TRBD1. With V trimmed by 4 bases and J by 1 base, 6 bases remained unmatched. Germline values: CDR1 SGHTS, CDR2 YDEGEE. The CDR3 spans 15 residues. This chain's CDR3 is CASSKTGVRTDTQYF. CDR3 sequence (DNA): TGTGCCAGCAGCAAAACAGGGGTTCGCACAGATACGCAGTATTTT.

This chain uses TRBV6-4 with TRBJ1-2; D possibly corresponds to TRBD1 (5 bases). V lost 8 bases and J 0 bases, leaving 16 bases between the germline ends. The CDR3 sequence is 15 residues long. Per the germline V gene, CDR1 is MRHNA and CDR2 is SNTAGT. The CDR3, as DNA: TGTGCCAGCCTCGGGGGTTTTACTCCTAACTATGGCTACACCTTC. This encodes CASLGGFTPNYGYTF.

The rearrangement uses TRBV7-9 and TRBJ1-2, with 10 bases matching TRBD1. The CDR3 contains 15 residues. Trimming removed 3 bases from V and 5 bases from J; junction bases left unmatched: 6. Germline V gives CDR1 SEHNR, CDR2 FQNEAQ (reference sequence). CDR3 sequence: CASSFAWTGGYGYTF. Written as DNA, the CDR3 is TGTGCCAGCAGCTTTGCGTGGACAGGGGGTTATGGCTACACCTTC. The whole variable domain, remainder taken from reference TRBV7-9 and TRBJ1-2, is DTGVSQNPRHKITKRGQNVTFRCDPISEHNRLYWYRQTLGQGPEFLTYFQNEAQLEKSRLLSDRFSAERPKGSFSTLEIQRTEQGDSAMYLCASSFAWTGGYGYTFGSGTRLTVV.

This chain connects TRBV7-2 to TRBJ2-5; D is ambiguous. V lost 5 bases and J 5 bases, leaving 6 bases between the germline ends. Germline V gene data show CDR1 as SGHTA and CDR2 as FQGNSA. The CDR3 covers 11 residues. The CDR3 nucleotides read TGTGCCAGCAGCCGTATTGAGACCCAGTACTTC. This encodes CASSRIETQYF.

The chain combines TRBV2 with TRBJ1-2, with a possible D match to TRBD1 (5 bases). Germline CDR1 and CDR2: SNHLY and FYNNEI. CDR3 size: 14 residues. Trimming cost V 6 bases and J 4 bases, with 15 bases left between them. CDR3 bases: TGTGCCAGCAGCGCTCCTGACAGACTCTATGGCTACACCTTC. Encoded protein: CASSAPDRLYGYTF. The whole variable domain, filled in from reference TRBV2 and TRBJ1-2, reads EPEVTQTPSHQVTQMGQEVILRCVPISNHLYFYWYRQILGQKVEFLVSFYNNEISEKSEIFDDQFSVERPDGSNFTLKIRSTKLEDSAMYFCASSAPDRLYGYTFGSGTRLTVV.

This clone was picked up a small number of times. This chain joins TRBV11-2 and TRBJ2-3; D not certain. The CDR3 sequence is 12 residues long. With 5 bases removed from V and 3 bases from J, the gap between germline ends came to 6 bases. Germline CDR1 reads SGHAT; CDR2 reads FQNNGV. Here the CDR3 reads CASSRSTDTQYF. The CDR3 nucleotides read TGTGCCAGCAGCCGCAGTACAGATACGCAGTATTTT.

This clone has only one observation. This chain joins TRBV6-5 and TRBJ2-7, with TRBD2 matching over 7 bases. The CDR3 length is 14 residues. The V gene's germline CDR1 is MNHEY and CDR2 SVGAGI. The ends lost 2 bases at V and 2 bases at J; junction bases unmatched: 3. CDR3 in amino acids: CASSYSGTPYEQYF. CDR3 coding DNA: TGTGCCAGCAGTTACAGCGGGACCCCCTACGAGCAGTACTTC.

The chain carries TRBV30 and TRBJ2-2; D possibly corresponds to TRBD1 (5 bases). The germline gives CDR1 GTSNPN, CDR2 SVGIG (reference sequence). This CDR3 has 15 residues. V was trimmed by 4 bases and J by 5 bases, leaving 17 bases between them. The CDR3 coding sequence is TGTGCCTGGAACCCAGGGTACTTTAGAACCGGGGAGCTGTTTTTT. This gives the protein CAWNPGYFRTGELFF.

The V and J genes are TRBV9 and TRBJ2-2; 7 positions match TRBD1. This CDR3 has 16 amino acids. V dropped 0 bases and J dropped 2; count of bases not matched to a gene: 4. The germline V gene has CDR1 SGDLS and CDR2 YYNGEE. The DNA of the CDR3 is TGTGCCAGCAGCGTAGGGTACAGGGGAAACACCGGGGAGCTGTTTTTT. Translation gives CASSVGYRGNTGELFF.

V and J are TRBV27 and TRBJ2-7; D possibly corresponds to TRBD1 (6 bases). CDR1 and CDR2 (germline): MNHEY, SMNVEV (reference sequence). Trimming stripped 6 bases from V and 10 bases from J, with 19 bases between. The CDR3 sequence is 13 residues long. The DNA for the CDR3 is TGTGCCAGCAGCGCGTCGCCAGGGGTTTCCCAGTACTTC. It encodes CASSASPGVSQYF.

In this sample, this clone turned up once. The rearrangement links TRBV5-1 to TRBJ2-2; 11 bases agree with TRBD2. Germline V CDR1 and CDR2: SGHRS, YFSETQ. Trimming cost V 1 base and J 6 bases; bases outside gene matches: 8. The CDR3 runs to 17 residues. The CDR3 sequence: CASSLMLAGGLAGELFF. CDR3 DNA: TGCGCCAGCAGCTTGATGCTAGCGGGAGGACTAGCCGGGGAGCTGTTTTTT.

The chain combines TRBV5-1 with TRBJ2-5, with D possibly TRBD1 on 6 matching bases. The V and J ends lost 1 base and 0 bases respectively, with 13 bases between them. Germline lookup yields CDR1 SGHRS and CDR2 YFSETQ. The CDR3 runs 16 residues. This CDR3 reads CASSLPLDSDQETQYF. The CDR3 DNA reads as TGCGCCAGCAGCTTGCCCCTGGACAGCGACCAAGAGACCCAGTACTTC.

This clone was observed once. This rearrangement joins TRBV19 to TRBJ2-1; 9 nucleotides line up with TRBD1. The V gene end was trimmed by 4 bases and the J gene end by 12 bases; junction bases not matched to a gene: 10. Germline CDR1 and CDR2: LNHDA and SQIVND (reference sequence). The CDR3 loop spans 14 amino acids. CDR3 region: CASSTGTGPRGQFF. The CDR3 bases are TGTGCCAGTAGTACGGGGACAGGGCCAAGAGGGCAGTTCTTC. The full variable domain, in which reference TRBV19 and TRBJ2-1 provide the parts outside the CDR3, is DGGITQSPKYLFRKEGQNVTLSCEQNLNHDAMYWYRQDPGQGLRLIYYSQIVNDFQKGDIAEGYSVSREKKESFPLTVTSAQKNPTAFYLCASSTGTGPRGQFFGPGTRLTVL.

In DNA form, the CDR3 reads TGTGCCAGTAGGTCAGGATTCGAAAAACTGTTTTTT. This sequence encodes CASRSGFEKLFF. The chain carries TRBV19 and TRBJ1-4, with D unclear. V was shortened by 6 bases and J by 8 bases, with 10 bases between the two germline ends. Germline V lookup: CDR1 LNHDA, CDR2 SQIVND (reference sequence). CDR3 length equals 12 residues.

The V gene is TRBV20-1, the J gene TRBJ2-3; a possible D gene is TRBD2 (5 bases). The CDR3 is made up of 14 amino acids. V dropped 3 bases and J dropped 2 bases, with 12 bases sitting between them. Germline V gives CDR1 DFQATT, CDR2 SNEGSKA (reference sequence). CDR3 in DNA: TGCAGTGCTAGTCAGGCTAGCCACACAGATACGCAGTATTTT. Translating gives CSASQASHTDTQYF.

The chain carries TRBV4-1 and TRBJ2-7, with 11 bases matching TRBD2. Trimming removed 4 bases from V and 7 bases from J; junction bases left unmatched: 12. The CDR3 runs to 16 residues. The V gene's germline CDR1 is MGHRA and CDR2 YSYEKL. Here the CDR3 reads CASSLKGGLAELEQYF. In DNA, the CDR3 is TGCGCCAGCAGCCTCAAGGGGGGACTAGCGGAGTTAGAGCAGTACTTC.

The rearrangement links TRBV19 to TRBJ2-4, with 7 bases aligning to TRBD2. Trimming at V came to 7 bases and at J to 4 bases, leaving 10 bases not matched to a gene. The length of the CDR3 is 15 residues. Per germline, CDR1 LNHDA and CDR2 SQIVND (reference sequence). The CDR3 bases are TGTGCCAGTAAAGTGGGAACTAGCGAGAAAAACATTCAGTACTTC. Translation gives CASKVGTSEKNIQYF.

This clone showed up just a few times. The gene calls are TRBV15 and TRBJ2-7; 7 bases agree with TRBD2. This CDR3 has 15 residues. Unmatched junction bases numbered 11, after V lost 3 bases and J lost 6 bases. CDR1 LNHNV and CDR2 YYDKDF come from the germline V gene (reference sequence). The CDR3: CATSRGGDFSIEQYF. CDR3 DNA sequence: TGTGCCACCAGCAGGGGAGGGGACTTTAGCATCGAGCAGTACTTC. Full variable domain (rest looked up from reference TRBV15 and TRBJ2-7): DAMVIQNPRYQVTQFGKPVTLSCSQTLNHNVMYWYQQKSSQAPKLLFHYYDKDFNNEADTPDNFQSRRPNTSFCFLDIRSPGLGDTAMYLCATSRGGDFSIEQYFGPGTRLTVT.

The gene calls are TRBV19 and TRBJ1-4, with D possibly matching TRBD1 (6 bases). Per the germline V gene, CDR1 is LNHDA and CDR2 is SQIVND (reference sequence). Deletions cut 3 bases from V and 5 bases from J, with 13 bases between. This CDR3 is 15 amino acids long. Written as DNA, the CDR3 is TGTGCCAGTAGTATCCCCGGACAGATGAATGAAAAACTGTTTTTT. Protein product: CASSIPGQMNEKLFF.

V gene TRBV4-3 combines with J gene TRBJ2-1; 8 bases line up with TRBD2. The CDR3 totals 18 residues. Germline-derived CDR1 and CDR2 are LGHNA and YSLEER. Unmatched junction bases numbered 10, after V lost 0 bases and J lost 3 bases. The CDR3 coding sequence is TGCGCCAGCAGCCAAGATTTGGTGGAAAGCGGGGGCTACAATGAGCAGTTCTTC. Protein product: CASSQDLVESGGYNEQFF.

The chain links TRBV6-5 to TRBJ2-7, with 7 positions matching TRBD1. CDR3 length: 13 amino acids. The V and J ends lost 2 bases and 6 bases, in that order; junction bases with no gene match: 4. Germline V gene data show CDR1 as MNHEY and CDR2 as SVGAGI. CDR3 protein: CASSYKQGSEQYF. The CDR3 coding sequence is TGTGCCAGCAGTTACAAACAGGGGAGCGAGCAGTACTTC.

This chain links TRBV28 with TRBJ2-1; D may be TRBD2 (7 bases). The V end was cut by 5 bases, the J end by 5 bases, with 19 bases between. Germline loops: CDR1 MDHEN, CDR2 SYDVKM. This CDR3 region has 16 residues. CDR3 region: CASSALWGEGDNEQFF. The CDR3 DNA reads TGTGCCAGCAGTGCCCTGTGGGGGGAGGGGGACAATGAGCAGTTCTTC.

The chain is built from TRBV2 and TRBJ2-1; D is unresolved. Germline loops: CDR1 SNHLY, CDR2 FYNNEI. The CDR3 is 13 residues long. Trimming stripped 4 bases from V and 12 bases from J, with 16 bases between. CDR3 nucleotides: TGTGCCAGCAGTGGAGAAGTCAACGGGTGGCAGTTCTTC. This translates into CASSGEVNGWQFF.

The rearrangement uses TRBV27 and TRBJ2-7; 9 nucleotides align to TRBD1. This CDR3 is built from 16 residues. Losses at the gene ends were 9 bases for V and 4 bases for J; bases not matched to a gene: 16. Per germline, CDR1 MNHEY and CDR2 SMNVEV (reference sequence). The CDR3 region has the DNA TGTGCCAGTGCCGTCGTGACCGGGACAGGGACGTACGAGCAGTACTTC. Translating gives CASAVVTGTGTYEQYF.

V and J are TRBV6-5 and TRBJ2-5; tentatively, D is TRBD2 (5 bases). V gave up 0 bases and J gave up 4 bases, with 12 bases separating them. The germline CDR1 and CDR2 sequences are MNHEY and SVGAGI. This CDR3 is built from 15 residues. In nucleotides, the CDR3 is TGTGCCAGCAGTTACTCGTTTGAGGGAACAGAGACCCAGTACTTC. Its translation is CASSYSFEGTETQYF.

V gene TRBV5-5 combines with J gene TRBJ1-3, with a tentative D call TRBD1 (5 bases). The CDR3 sequence is 14 residues long. V lost 0 bases and J lost 6, with 10 bases in between. Germline V gene lookup returns CDR1 SGHKS and CDR2 YYEKEE (reference sequence). The CDR3 DNA reads as TGTGCCAGCAGCTTGGCAGGGATCGAAAACACCATATATTTT. This translates into CASSLAGIENTIYF.

This chain connects TRBV14 to TRBJ2-1; 10 bases line up with TRBD2. After removal of 5 bases from V and 14 bases from J, the junction contained 9 bases not matched to a gene. Germline values: CDR1 SGHDN, CDR2 FVKESK. CDR3 length: 13 amino acids. CDR3 protein: CASSSISGRAKFF. CDR3 in DNA: TGTGCCAGCAGCTCGATCAGCGGGAGGGCAAAGTTCTTC.

V usage is TRBV4-2 and J usage is TRBJ1-6; 10 bases are shared with TRBD1. The V gene end was trimmed by 8 bases and the J gene end by 1 base; junction bases not matched to a gene: 5. The CDR3 loop spans 16 amino acids. Germline values: CDR1 LGHNA, CDR2 YNFKEQ. CDR3: CASERDRGSYNSPLHF. The CDR3 region has the DNA TGTGCCAGCGAAAGGGACAGGGGATCCTATAATTCACCCCTCCACTTT.

This rearrangement joins TRBV4-3 to TRBJ1-4; D is uncertain. The V gene's germline CDR1 is LGHNA and CDR2 YSLEER. Trimming shortened V by 1 base and J by 5 bases, and 8 bases separated the two germline ends. The CDR3 loop spans 14 amino acids. The CDR3 spells CASSQGGLNEKLFF. CDR3 DNA sequence: TGCGCCAGCAGCCAAGGCGGACTAAATGAAAAACTGTTTTTT.